Shown below are 5 T cell receptor beta chains from a single sample sequenced in a study of CD8 T cells in ankylosing spondylitis. TCRdb recomputed calls from the 5' RACE reads with MiXCR, one row per CDR3 protein. Altogether under 300,000 distinct CDR3 sequences are present, about 10% being singletons, with the ten largest covering under 7%. Sequenced sample: blood, either unsorted or a sorted T cell fraction (not recorded which). Every receptor here comes from a male donor with ankylosing spondylitis or in good health (not recorded which).

This clonotype appeared many times. The genes are TRBV25-1 and TRBJ2-7; D may correspond to TRBD1 or TRBD2 (5 bases each). The germline CDR1 and CDR2 sequences are MGHDK and SYGVNS. The CDR3 extends over 16 amino acids. The V end lost 7 bases, the J end lost 5 bases, and 24 bases lay between the germline ends. For the CDR3, the DNA is TGTGCCAGCACCGACGGCCGGGACGGGAACAAAGACGAGCAGTACTTC. Protein sequence: CASTDGRDGNKDEQYF.

This clonotype was seen repeatedly, ten times or more. The chain carries TRBV11-2 and TRBJ2-1; D may be TRBD1 or TRBD2 (5 bases each). Trimming left V 5 bases short and J 9 bases short, with 17 bases between. CDR3 length: 14 residues. Germline lookup yields CDR1 SGHAT and CDR2 FQNNGV. CDR3: CASSTRTGRREQFF. The CDR3 DNA is TGTGCCAGCAGCACCAGAACGGGACGACGTGAGCAGTTCTTC.

The chain recombines TRBV5-6 with TRBJ2-7, with 12 bases aligning to TRBD1. Trimming removed 4 bases from V and 5 bases from J; junction bases left unmatched: 7. This CDR3 has 15 residues. The germline CDR1 and CDR2 sequences are SGHDT and YYEEEE. CDR3 amino acids: CASSEGTGGGNEQYF. The CDR3 DNA reads TGTGCCAGCAGCGAGGGGACAGGGGGCGGAAACGAGCAGTACTTC. Supplemented by reference TRBV5-6 and TRBJ2-7, the full variable domain reads DAGVTQSPTHLIKTRGQQVTLRCSPKSGHDTVSWYQQALGQGPQFIFQYYEEEERQRGNFPDRFSGHQFPNYSSELNVNALLLGDSALYLCASSEGTGGGNEQYFGPGTRLTVT.

This clonotype was seen many times. The chain couples TRBV29-1 to TRBJ2-4; D is perhaps TRBD1 or TRBD2 (6 bases each). Per the germline V gene, CDR1 is SQVTM and CDR2 is ANQGSEA. The CDR3 runs to 14 residues. V was trimmed by 7 bases and J by 5 bases, leaving 18 bases between them. CDR3: CSATRPGAENIQYF. The CDR3 nucleotides are TGCAGCGCCACTCGTCCGGGGGCAGAAAACATTCAGTACTTC. The full variable domain, its missing parts supplied by reference TRBV29-1 and TRBJ2-4, is SAVISQKPSRDICQRGTSLTIQCQVDSQVTMMFWYRQQPGQSLTLIATANQGSEATYESGFVIDKFPISRPNLTFSTLTVSNMSPEDSSIYLCSATRPGAENIQYFGAGTRLSVL.

This clonotype was observed many times. The chain joins TRBV4-1 to TRBJ2-2; D is perhaps TRBD2 (5 bases). Germline loops: CDR1 MGHRA, CDR2 YSYEKL. The CDR3 covers 17 residues. Between the trimmed V and J ends, which lost 1 base and 3 bases, there was a span of 15 bases. CDR3 loop: CASSQGTLYLDTGELFF. For the CDR3, the DNA is TGCGCCAGCAGCCAAGGGACTTTGTACCTCGACACCGGGGAGCTGTTTTTT.